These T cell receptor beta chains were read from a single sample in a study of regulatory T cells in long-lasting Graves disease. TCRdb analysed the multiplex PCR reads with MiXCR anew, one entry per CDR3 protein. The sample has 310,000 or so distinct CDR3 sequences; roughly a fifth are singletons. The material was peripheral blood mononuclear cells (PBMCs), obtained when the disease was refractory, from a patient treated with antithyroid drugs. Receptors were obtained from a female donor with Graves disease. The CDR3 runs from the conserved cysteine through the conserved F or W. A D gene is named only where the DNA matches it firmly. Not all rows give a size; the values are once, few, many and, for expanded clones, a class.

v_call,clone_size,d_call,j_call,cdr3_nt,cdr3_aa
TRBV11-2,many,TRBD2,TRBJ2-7,TGTGCCAGCAGCGCGACTAGCGGGGAGAAAAGAAAATACGAGCAGTACTTC,CASSATSGEKRKYEQYF
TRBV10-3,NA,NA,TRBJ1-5,TGTGCCATCAATGAGTCGATCCTCCTGCTGCCCCAGCATTTT,CAINESILLLPQHF
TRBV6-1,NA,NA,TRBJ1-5,TGTGCCAGCAGAGAAGTTAGCAATCAGCCCCAGCATTTT,CASREVSNQPQHF
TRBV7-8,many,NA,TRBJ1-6,TGTGCCAGCGGGAGACGGGATTATTCACCCCTCCACTTT,CASGRRDYSPLHF
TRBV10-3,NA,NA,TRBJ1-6,TGTGCCATCAGTGAGTCTCCGGGAAGTTCACCCCTCCACTTT,CAISESPGSSPLHF
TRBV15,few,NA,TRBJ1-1,TGTGCCACCAGCAGGGAACATACAGGGACCGACACTGAAGCTTTCTTT,CATSREHTGTDTEAFF
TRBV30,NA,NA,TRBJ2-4,TGTGCCTGGAGTGTAGAAAGAGACCCCCCGGCGGCCAAAAACATTCAGTACTTC,CAWSVERDPPAAKNIQYF
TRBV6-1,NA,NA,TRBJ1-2,TGTGCCAGCAGCCGTACAACCGCCGTCCGACGACCAGACATCGGCTATGGCTACACCTTC,CASSRTTAVRRPDIGYGYTF
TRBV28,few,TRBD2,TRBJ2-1,TGTGCCAGCCTCCTTAGCGGGAGGGCCAATGAGCAGTTCTTC,CASLLSGRANEQFF
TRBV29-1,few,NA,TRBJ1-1,TGCAGCGTTGAGGGGGGCGTTAGTACTGAAGCTTTCTTT,CSVEGGVSTEAFF
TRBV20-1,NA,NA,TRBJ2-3,TGCAGTGCCGCTAAAGGAGATACGCAGTATTTT,CSAAKGDTQYF
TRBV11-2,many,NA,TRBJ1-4,TGTGCCAGCAGCTTGACCTCGCCTACTCGGAATGAAAAACTGTTTTTT,CASSLTSPTRNEKLFF
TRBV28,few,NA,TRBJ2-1,TGTGCCAGCCAAGGGGGGCTTCCTTTGGATGAGCAGTTCTTC,CASQGGLPLDEQFF
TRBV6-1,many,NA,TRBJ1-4,TGTGCCAGCAGTGTTGGGGACGGGTCAACTAATGAAAAACTGTTTTTT,CASSVGDGSTNEKLFF
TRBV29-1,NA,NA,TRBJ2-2,TGCGGCGTTGATCCAGCGAACACCGGGGAGCTGTTTTTT,CGVDPANTGELFF
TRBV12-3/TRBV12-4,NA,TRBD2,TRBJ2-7,TGTGCCAGCAAACTAGCGGGGGGGCCCTACGAGCAGTACTTC,CASKLAGGPYEQYF
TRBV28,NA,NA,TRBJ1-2,TGTGCCAGCAGTGAAGGCAGCCCCTATGGCTACACCTTC,CASSEGSPYGYTF
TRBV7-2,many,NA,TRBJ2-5,TGTGCCAGCAGTCCAAGGGACGGGTGGGAGACCCAGTACTTC,CASSPRDGWETQYF
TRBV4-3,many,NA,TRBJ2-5,TGCGCCAGCAGCCAAGATGCGGGAACCCGCGAGACCCAGTACTTC,CASSQDAGTRETQYF
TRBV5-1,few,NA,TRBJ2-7,TGCGCCAGCAGCGGAGGGGACAGCCCCTACGAGCAGTACTTC,CASSGGDSPYEQYF
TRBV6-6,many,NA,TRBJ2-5,TGTGCCAGCAGTTACTCGGGAGAGCGCAAGACCCAGTACTTC,CASSYSGERKTQYF
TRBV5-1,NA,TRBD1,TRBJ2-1,TGCGCCAGCAGCTGGGGACAGAGTTACAATGAGCAGTTCTTC,CASSWGQSYNEQFF
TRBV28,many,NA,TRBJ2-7,TGTGCGGGGGGGGCGTACTACGAGCAGTACTTC,CAGGAYYEQYF
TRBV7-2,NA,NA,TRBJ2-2,TGTGCCAGCAGCGTCCGCGCTACGGCATCCGGGGAGCTGTTTTTT,CASSVRATASGELFF
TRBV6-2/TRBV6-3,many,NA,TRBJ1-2,TGTGCCAGCAGTTACATGGGTGGCTACACCTTC,CASSYMGGYTF
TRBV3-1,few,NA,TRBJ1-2,TGTGCCAGCAGCCAAGTCGACTACGGGGGGGCTGGCTACACCTTC,CASSQVDYGGAGYTF
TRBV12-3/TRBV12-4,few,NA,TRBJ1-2,TGTGCCAGCAGTTCGAGCGCTCGGGGGGCCAATGGCTACACCTTC,CASSSSARGANGYTF
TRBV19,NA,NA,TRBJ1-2,TGTGCCAGTAGCGAATCCCTCGGAGGGGCCAGCGGCTACACCTTC,CASSESLGGASGYTF
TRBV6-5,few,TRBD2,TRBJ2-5,TGTGCCAGCAGTTACGGGACTACGATACAAGAGACCCAGTACTTC,CASSYGTTIQETQYF
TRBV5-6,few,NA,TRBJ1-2,TGTGCCAGCAGCTTGACCCCGGACATGAGCTATGGCTACACCTTC,CASSLTPDMSYGYTF
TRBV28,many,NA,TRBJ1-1,TGTGCCAGCAGTTTTGAGAGCTTTGGTAACACTGAAGCTTTCTTT,CASSFESFGNTEAFF
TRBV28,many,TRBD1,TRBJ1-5,TGTGCCAGCAGTTTAAGGGACAGGGGGCTCCTCAATCAGCCCCAGCATTTT,CASSLRDRGLLNQPQHF
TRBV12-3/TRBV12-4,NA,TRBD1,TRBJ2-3,TGTGCCAGCAGAACAGGGGGCGCCGCAGATACGCAGTATTTT,CASRTGGAADTQYF
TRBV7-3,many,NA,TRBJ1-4,TGTGCCAGCAGCCCTACCGGCCGGGAAAAACTGTTTTTT,CASSPTGREKLFF
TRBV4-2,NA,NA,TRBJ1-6,TGTGCCAGCAGCCTTAATCCCCGGGACACCCATTCACCCCTCCACTTT,CASSLNPRDTHSPLHF